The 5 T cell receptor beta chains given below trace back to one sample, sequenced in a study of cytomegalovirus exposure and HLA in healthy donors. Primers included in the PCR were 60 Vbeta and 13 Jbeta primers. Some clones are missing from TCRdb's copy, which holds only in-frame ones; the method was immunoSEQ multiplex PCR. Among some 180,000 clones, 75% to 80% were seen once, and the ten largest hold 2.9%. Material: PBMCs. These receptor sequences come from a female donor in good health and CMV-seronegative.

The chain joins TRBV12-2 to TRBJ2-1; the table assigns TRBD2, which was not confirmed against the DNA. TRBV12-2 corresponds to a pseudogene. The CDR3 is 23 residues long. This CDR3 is CASRLGGQGNVRLAGVNSNEQFF. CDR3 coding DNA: TGTGCAAGTCGCTTAGGGGGACAGGGAAATGTAAGGCTAGCGGGAGTGAATAGCAATGAGCAGTTCTTC.

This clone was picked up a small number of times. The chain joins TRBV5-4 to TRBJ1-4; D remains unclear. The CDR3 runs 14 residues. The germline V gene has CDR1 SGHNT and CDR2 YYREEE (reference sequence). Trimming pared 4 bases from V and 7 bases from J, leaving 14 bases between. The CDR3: CASSPSGVGEKLFF. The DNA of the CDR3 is TGTGCCAGCAGCCCCTCGGGTGTTGGTGAAAAACTGTTTTTT.

The CDR3 bases are TGTGCCAGCAGTTCCTTACTAGCGGGAGGGCCTACGCAGTATTTT. The encoded protein is CASSSLLAGGPTQYF. The gene calls are TRBV6-5 and TRBJ2-3, with 13 bases identical to TRBD2. Germline V gene sequence: CDR1 MNHEY, CDR2 SVGAGI. The CDR3 consists of 15 residues. The V and J ends lost 4 bases and 8 bases, in that order; junction bases with no gene match: 6.

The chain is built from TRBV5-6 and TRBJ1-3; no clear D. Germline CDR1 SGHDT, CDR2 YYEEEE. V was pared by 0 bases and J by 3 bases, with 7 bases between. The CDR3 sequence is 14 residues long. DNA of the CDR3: TGTGCCAGCAGCTTGGGTTCGGTTGGAAACACCATATATTTT. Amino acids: CASSLGSVGNTIYF.

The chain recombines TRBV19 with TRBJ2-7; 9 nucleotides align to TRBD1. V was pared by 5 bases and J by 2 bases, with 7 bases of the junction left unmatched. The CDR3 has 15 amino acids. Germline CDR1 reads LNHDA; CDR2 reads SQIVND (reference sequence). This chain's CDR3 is CASSGAGTGTYEQYF. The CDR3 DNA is TGTGCCAGTAGTGGTGCCGGGACAGGGACCTACGAGCAGTACTTC.